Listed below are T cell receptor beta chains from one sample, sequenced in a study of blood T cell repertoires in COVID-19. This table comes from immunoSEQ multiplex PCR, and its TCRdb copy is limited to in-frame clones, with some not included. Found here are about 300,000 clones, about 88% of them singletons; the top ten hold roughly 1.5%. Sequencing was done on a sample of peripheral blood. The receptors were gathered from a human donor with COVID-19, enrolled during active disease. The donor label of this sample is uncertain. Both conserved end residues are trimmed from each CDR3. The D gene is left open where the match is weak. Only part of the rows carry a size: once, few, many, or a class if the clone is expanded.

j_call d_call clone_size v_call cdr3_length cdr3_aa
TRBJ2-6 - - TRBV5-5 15 ASSLLGLISGANVLT
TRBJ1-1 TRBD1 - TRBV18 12 ASSPAPDRGWAF
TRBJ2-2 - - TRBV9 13 ASSPPGVGTGELF
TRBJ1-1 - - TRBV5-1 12 ASSRRTGNTEAF
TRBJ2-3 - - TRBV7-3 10 ASSPTGDTQY
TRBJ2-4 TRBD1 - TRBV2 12 ASSDRGTKNIQY
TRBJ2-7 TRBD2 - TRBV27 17 ASSFLAGGPSGGGYEQY
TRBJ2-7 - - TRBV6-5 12 ASGRDLKSYEQY
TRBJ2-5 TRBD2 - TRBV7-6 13 ASSLAVTSDETQY
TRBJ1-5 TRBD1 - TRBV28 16 ASSPSQKRTGLNQPQH
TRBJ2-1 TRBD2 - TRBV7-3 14 ASSSWTSGQNNEQF
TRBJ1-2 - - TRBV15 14 ATSRPGIRGDYGYT
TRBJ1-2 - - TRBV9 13 ASSFMTGTNYGYT
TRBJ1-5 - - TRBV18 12 ASSRGESNQPQH
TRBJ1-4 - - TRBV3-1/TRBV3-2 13 ASSGGTAIGGKLF
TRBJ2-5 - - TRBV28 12 ASSFGGEQETQY
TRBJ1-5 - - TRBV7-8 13 ASSLGGQLNQPQH
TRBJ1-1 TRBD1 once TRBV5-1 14 ASSASPGTGDTEAF
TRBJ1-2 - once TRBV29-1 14 SVEGRDGAGAYGYT
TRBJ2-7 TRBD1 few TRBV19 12 ATSPDRESYEQY
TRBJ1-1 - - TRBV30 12 AWSVPRLNTEAF
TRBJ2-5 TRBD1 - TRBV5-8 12 ASSLDRGWETQY
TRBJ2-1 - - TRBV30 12 AWKRLSSDNEQF
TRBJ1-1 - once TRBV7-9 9 ASEANTEAF
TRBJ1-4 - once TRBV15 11 ATRAGTNEKLF
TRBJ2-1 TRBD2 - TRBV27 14 ASSTSGRRPYNEQF
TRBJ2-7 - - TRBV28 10 ASSLGFYEQY
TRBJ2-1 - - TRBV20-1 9 SAILERQQF
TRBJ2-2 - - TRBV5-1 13 ASSLGTVPTGELF
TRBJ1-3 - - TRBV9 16 ASSVNTAGTSFGNTIY
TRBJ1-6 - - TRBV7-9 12 ASSWEGYNSPLH
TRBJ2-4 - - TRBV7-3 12 ASSISTGQNIQY
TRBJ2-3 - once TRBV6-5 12 ASSYSPLPDTQY
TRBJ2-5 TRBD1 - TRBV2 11 ASRSGGHETQY
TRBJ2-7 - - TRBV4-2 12 ASSQIGTSYEQY
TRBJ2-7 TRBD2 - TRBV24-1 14 ATGGLAVLPPYEQY
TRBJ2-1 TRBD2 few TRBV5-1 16 ATTSGPGLVGLRNEQF
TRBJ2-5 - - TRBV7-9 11 ASSLNLAETQY
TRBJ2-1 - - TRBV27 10 ASSLRGNEQF
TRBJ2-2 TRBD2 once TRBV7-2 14 ASSPGLAANTGELF
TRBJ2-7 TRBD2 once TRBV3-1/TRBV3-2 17 ASSPGLAGYTAWAYEQY
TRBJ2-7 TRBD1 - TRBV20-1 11 SASKVTGSEQY
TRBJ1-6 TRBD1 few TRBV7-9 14 ASSLVTGDYNSPLH
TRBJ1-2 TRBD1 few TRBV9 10 ASSQGGYGYT